The rows below give T cell receptor beta chains drawn from one sample of a study of cytomegalovirus exposure and HLA in healthy donors. Some clones are missing from TCRdb's copy, which holds only in-frame ones; the method was immunoSEQ multiplex PCR. The table lists roughly 150,000 clones, around 86% of them singletons. The sequenced sample consisted of PBMCs. These receptors came from a man aged 50-59 years in good health and CMV-seropositive. The CDR3 runs from the conserved cysteine through the conserved F or W. The order of the fields is D gene, J gene, V gene, clone size, CDR3 DNA, CDR3 protein. The D gene is left open where the match is weak. Rows may omit the clone size; those that give it use once, few, many or a size class.

D gene: -
J gene: TRBJ2-2
V gene: TRBV6-5
clone size: -
CDR3 DNA: TGTGCCAGCAGTTACGTAGGGGCTGACACCGGGGAGCTGTTTTTT
CDR3 protein: CASSYVGADTGELFF

D gene: -
J gene: TRBJ2-5
V gene: TRBV7-9
clone size: -
CDR3 DNA: TGTGCCAGCAGCTTAGGTCCGGGCGGGGAGACCCAGTACTTC
CDR3 protein: CASSLGPGGETQYF

D gene: -
J gene: TRBJ2-1
V gene: TRBV5-1
clone size: -
CDR3 DNA: TGCGCCAGCAGCTTGGTGGGGCCCTACAATGAGCAGTTCTTC
CDR3 protein: CASSLVGPYNEQFF

D gene: -
J gene: TRBJ2-3
V gene: TRBV28
clone size: few
CDR3 DNA: TGTGCCAGCAGTTCTCTGGTCGGGGCAGGGGCCACAGATACGCAGTATTTT
CDR3 protein: CASSSLVGAGATDTQYF

D gene: TRBD1
J gene: TRBJ2-7
V gene: TRBV5-1
clone size: -
CDR3 DNA: TGCGCCAGCAGCTCCACCGGGACAGGGGCTTACGAGCAGTACTTC
CDR3 protein: CASSSTGTGAYEQYF

D gene: -
J gene: TRBJ2-4
V gene: TRBV6-1
clone size: -
CDR3 DNA: TGTGCCAGCAGGAAAGACGGGACACAAACCAACATTCAGTACTTC
CDR3 protein: CASRKDGTQTNIQYF

D gene: -
J gene: TRBJ1-4
V gene: TRBV7-2
clone size: -
CDR3 DNA: TGTGCCAGCAGCTTATTTCGAGGGTCGAATGTGGAAAAACTGTTTTTT
CDR3 protein: CASSLFRGSNVEKLFF

D gene: -
J gene: TRBJ2-1
V gene: TRBV6-5
clone size: once
CDR3 DNA: TGTGCCAGCAGGCAACTCTCGAGCAATGAGCAGTTCTTC
CDR3 protein: CASRQLSSNEQFF

D gene: TRBD1
J gene: TRBJ2-1
V gene: TRBV9
clone size: -
CDR3 DNA: TGTGCCAGCAGCGTAGGGGCCGGGACAGACAATGAGCAGTTCTTC
CDR3 protein: CASSVGAGTDNEQFF

D gene: TRBD1
J gene: TRBJ1-5
V gene: TRBV15
clone size: -
CDR3 DNA: TGTGCCACCAGCAGGACAGGGGATAGCAATCAGCCCCAGCATTTT
CDR3 protein: CATSRTGDSNQPQHF

D gene: -
J gene: TRBJ1-1
V gene: TRBV5-1
clone size: -
CDR3 DNA: TGCGCCAGCAGCCCCCGGTGGGGTAGGGGCACTGAAGCTTTCTTT
CDR3 protein: CASSPRWGRGTEAFF

D gene: -
J gene: TRBJ2-5
V gene: TRBV10-3
clone size: once
CDR3 DNA: TGTGCCAGCTGTAGGGGACTTCAGGAGACCCAGTACTTC
CDR3 protein: CASCRGLQETQYF

D gene: TRBD1
J gene: TRBJ2-2
V gene: TRBV7-8
clone size: -
CDR3 DNA: TGTGCCAGCAGCTGGAGGACAGGGTCCCTCACCGGGGAGCTGTTTTTT
CDR3 protein: CASSWRTGSLTGELFF

D gene: -
J gene: TRBJ1-3
V gene: TRBV9
clone size: -
CDR3 DNA: TGTGCCAGCAGCTCCCCGTTTGGAAACACCATATATTTT
CDR3 protein: CASSSPFGNTIYF

D gene: -
J gene: TRBJ1-3
V gene: TRBV5-1
clone size: -
CDR3 DNA: TGCGCCAGCAGCTTTTTTATTCTGGGTCGTGAAGCGGGAAACACCATATATTTT
CDR3 protein: CASSFFILGREAGNTIYF

D gene: TRBD2
J gene: TRBJ2-5
V gene: TRBV6-5
clone size: -
CDR3 DNA: TGTGCCAGCAGCCGGGGGGGCGGGGGTAAGACCCAGTACTTC
CDR3 protein: CASSRGGGGKTQYF

D gene: TRBD1
J gene: TRBJ1-4
V gene: TRBV9
clone size: few
CDR3 DNA: TGTGCCAGCAGCATGACAGGGGGCGGAGGTGAAAAACTGTTTTTT
CDR3 protein: CASSMTGGGGEKLFF

D gene: -
J gene: TRBJ2-1
V gene: TRBV4-1
clone size: -
CDR3 DNA: TGCGCCAGCAGCCAAGAGGAGGAGAGCTCCTACAATGAGCAGTTCTTC
CDR3 protein: CASSQEEESSYNEQFF

D gene: -
J gene: TRBJ2-7
V gene: TRBV6-5
clone size: -
CDR3 DNA: TGTGCCAGCAGTCAGGGGCAGAGAACCTACGAGCAGTACTTC
CDR3 protein: CASSQGQRTYEQYF

D gene: TRBD2
J gene: TRBJ2-1
V gene: TRBV27
clone size: -
CDR3 DNA: TGTGCCAGTACCTTTAATCCTAGCGGGGGGGCCAATGAGCAGTTCTTC
CDR3 protein: CASTFNPSGGANEQFF

D gene: TRBD2
J gene: TRBJ2-5
V gene: TRBV4-2
clone size: -
CDR3 DNA: TGTGCCAGCAGCCAAGATCCGCGGGCTAGCGGGAGTGAGACCCAGTACTTC
CDR3 protein: CASSQDPRASGSETQYF

D gene: -
J gene: TRBJ1-1
V gene: TRBV13
clone size: -
CDR3 DNA: TGTGCCAGCAGCTTAGGCCGAGGGTCTGGTGAAGCTTTCTTT
CDR3 protein: CASSLGRGSGEAFF

D gene: -
J gene: TRBJ2-3
V gene: TRBV6-1
clone size: -
CDR3 DNA: TGTGCCAGCAGTGGCCAGACGGGAAGACCAGATACGCAGTATTTT
CDR3 protein: CASSGQTGRPDTQYF

D gene: -
J gene: TRBJ1-6
V gene: TRBV6-7
clone size: -
CDR3 DNA: TGTGCCAGCAGTCTTACAGGGCCTAATTCACCCCTCCACTTT
CDR3 protein: CASSLTGPNSPLHF

D gene: -
J gene: TRBJ2-3
V gene: TRBV7-3
clone size: -
CDR3 DNA: TGTGCCAGCCGGAAAGGAGCCACAGATACGCAGTATTTT
CDR3 protein: CASRKGATDTQYF

D gene: -
J gene: TRBJ1-1
V gene: TRBV19
clone size: -
CDR3 DNA: TGTGCCAGTAGTACGACAGCGAACACTGAAGCTTTCTTT
CDR3 protein: CASSTTANTEAFF

D gene: -
J gene: TRBJ1-5
V gene: TRBV7-2
clone size: -
CDR3 DNA: TGTGCCAGCAGCTTTCGACAGGCCAACAATCAGCCCCAGCATTTT
CDR3 protein: CASSFRQANNQPQHF

D gene: -
J gene: TRBJ2-2
V gene: TRBV7-7
clone size: -
CDR3 DNA: TGTGCCAGCAGCTTAGGTCGGGGGAACACCGGGGAGCTGTTTTTT
CDR3 protein: CASSLGRGNTGELFF

D gene: TRBD2
J gene: TRBJ2-3
V gene: TRBV12-5
clone size: -
CDR3 DNA: TGTGCTAGTGGTTTGGGGGCTAGCGGGAGCACAGATACGCAGTATTTT
CDR3 protein: CASGLGASGSTDTQYF

D gene: -
J gene: TRBJ2-5
V gene: TRBV7-2
clone size: -
CDR3 DNA: TGTGCCAGCAGCTTAGCTAGATCTTGGGAGACCCAGTACTTC
CDR3 protein: CASSLARSWETQYF

D gene: TRBD1
J gene: TRBJ1-5
V gene: TRBV6-6
clone size: -
CDR3 DNA: TGTGCCAGCAGCCAATGGACAGGGGTCAGTCAGCCCCAGCATTTT
CDR3 protein: CASSQWTGVSQPQHF

D gene: -
J gene: TRBJ1-3
V gene: TRBV28
clone size: -
CDR3 DNA: TGTGCCAGCAGTTTATCGGGGGGCTCAGGAAACACCATATATTTT
CDR3 protein: CASSLSGGSGNTIYF

D gene: TRBD1
J gene: TRBJ1-1
V gene: TRBV30
clone size: -
CDR3 DNA: TGTGCCTGGAGTACCGGACAGGGGAACACTGAAGCTTTCTTT
CDR3 protein: CAWSTGQGNTEAFF

D gene: TRBD2
J gene: TRBJ2-1
V gene: TRBV28
clone size: -
CDR3 DNA: TGTGCCAGCAGTTTATCCGGACTAGCGGGTAATGAGCAGTTCTTC
CDR3 protein: CASSLSGLAGNEQFF

D gene: TRBD1
J gene: TRBJ1-5
V gene: TRBV19
clone size: -
CDR3 DNA: TGTGCCAGTAGAACTACAGGGGGAGGTAACAATCAGCCCCAGCATTTT
CDR3 protein: CASRTTGGGNNQPQHF

D gene: TRBD2
J gene: TRBJ2-1
V gene: TRBV30
clone size: -
CDR3 DNA: TGTGCCTGGAGTACCCCGGGACTAGCCGGCGTCAATGAGCAGTTCTTC
CDR3 protein: CAWSTPGLAGVNEQFF

D gene: TRBD1
J gene: TRBJ1-3
V gene: TRBV7-9
clone size: -
CDR3 DNA: TGTGCCAGCAGCAGGGGACAGGGCTCTGGAAACACCATATATTTT
CDR3 protein: CASSRGQGSGNTIYF

D gene: TRBD1
J gene: TRBJ1-2
V gene: TRBV15
clone size: -
CDR3 DNA: TGTGCCACCACCGGGACAGAATATGGCTACACCTTC
CDR3 protein: CATTGTEYGYTF

D gene: TRBD1
J gene: TRBJ1-4
V gene: TRBV5-4
clone size: -
CDR3 DNA: TGTGCCAGCAGCTGGGGACAGGGGGGTGAAAAACTGTTTTTT
CDR3 protein: CASSWGQGGEKLFF

D gene: -
J gene: TRBJ2-7
V gene: TRBV7-2
clone size: -
CDR3 DNA: TGTGCCAGCAGCACCTTTAGTTCCTACGAGCAGTACTTC
CDR3 protein: CASSTFSSYEQYF

D gene: TRBD1
J gene: TRBJ1-1
V gene: TRBV27
clone size: -
CDR3 DNA: TGTGCCAGCAGTTTATTTTCGCCGGGACAGACCATAACTTTTAACACTGAAGCTTTCTTT
CDR3 protein: CASSLFSPGQTITFNTEAFF